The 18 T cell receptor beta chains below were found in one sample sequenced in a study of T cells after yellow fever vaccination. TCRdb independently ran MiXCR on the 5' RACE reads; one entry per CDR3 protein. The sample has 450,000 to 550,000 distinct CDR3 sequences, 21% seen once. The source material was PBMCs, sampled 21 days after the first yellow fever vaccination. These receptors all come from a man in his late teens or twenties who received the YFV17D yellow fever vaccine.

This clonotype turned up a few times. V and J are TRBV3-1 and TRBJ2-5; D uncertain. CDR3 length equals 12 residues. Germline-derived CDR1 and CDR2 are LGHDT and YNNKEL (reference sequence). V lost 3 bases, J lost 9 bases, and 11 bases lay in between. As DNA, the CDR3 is TGTGCCAGCAGCCACGCTGGCTGGGCCCAGTACTTC. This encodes CASSHAGWAQYF.

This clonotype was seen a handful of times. CDR3 sequence (DNA): TGTGCCATCAGGAGCACCCACAGGGGGCATTTAGGCTACACCTTC. Protein product: CAIRSTHRGHLGYTF. The chain is built from TRBV10-3 and TRBJ1-2, with 9 bases matching TRBD1. The V and J ends lost 6 bases and 8 bases, in that order; junction bases with no gene match: 13. Germline V gene data show CDR1 as ENHRY and CDR2 as SYGVKD. The CDR3 covers 15 residues.

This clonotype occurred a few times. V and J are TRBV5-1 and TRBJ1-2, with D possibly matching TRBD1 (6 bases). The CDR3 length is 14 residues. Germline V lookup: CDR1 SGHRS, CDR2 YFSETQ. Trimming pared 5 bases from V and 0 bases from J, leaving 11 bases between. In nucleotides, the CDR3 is TGCGCCAGCAGTGAGGACAGCTCTAACTATGGCTACACCTTC. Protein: CASSEDSSNYGYTF.

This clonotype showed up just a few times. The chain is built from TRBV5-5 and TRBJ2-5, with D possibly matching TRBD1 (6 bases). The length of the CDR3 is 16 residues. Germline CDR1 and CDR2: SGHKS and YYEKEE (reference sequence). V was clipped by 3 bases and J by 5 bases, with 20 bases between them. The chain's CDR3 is CASSWGLVDVGETQYF. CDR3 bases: TGTGCCAGCAGCTGGGGGCTAGTTGATGTAGGGGAGACCCAGTACTTC.

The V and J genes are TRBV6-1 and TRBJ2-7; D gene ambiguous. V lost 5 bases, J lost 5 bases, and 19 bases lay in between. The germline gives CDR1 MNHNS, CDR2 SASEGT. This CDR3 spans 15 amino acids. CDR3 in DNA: TGTGCCAGCAGTCCCAGATCGGTCGGCCCCCACGAGCAGTACGTC. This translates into CASSPRSVGPHEQYV.

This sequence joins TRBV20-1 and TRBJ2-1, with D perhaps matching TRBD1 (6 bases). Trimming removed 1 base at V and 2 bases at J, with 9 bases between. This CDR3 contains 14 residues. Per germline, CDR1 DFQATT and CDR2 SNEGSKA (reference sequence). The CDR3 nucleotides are TGCAGTGCTAGAGCCAGGGGAGCCTACAATGAGCAGTTCTTC. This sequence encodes CSARARGAYNEQFF.

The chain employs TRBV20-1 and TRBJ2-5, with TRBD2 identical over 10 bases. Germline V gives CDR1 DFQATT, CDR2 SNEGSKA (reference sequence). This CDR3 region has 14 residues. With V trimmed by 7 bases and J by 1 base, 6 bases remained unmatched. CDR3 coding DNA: TGCAGTGGGCTAGCGGGGGCCCTCCAAGAGACCCAGTACTTC. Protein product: CSGLAGALQETQYF.

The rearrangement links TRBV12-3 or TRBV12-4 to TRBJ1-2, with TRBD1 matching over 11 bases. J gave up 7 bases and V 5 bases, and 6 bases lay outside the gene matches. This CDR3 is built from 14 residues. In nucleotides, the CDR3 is TGTGCCAGCAGTCAAGGACAGGGGGCCCTTGGCTACACCTTC. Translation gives CASSQGQGALGYTF.

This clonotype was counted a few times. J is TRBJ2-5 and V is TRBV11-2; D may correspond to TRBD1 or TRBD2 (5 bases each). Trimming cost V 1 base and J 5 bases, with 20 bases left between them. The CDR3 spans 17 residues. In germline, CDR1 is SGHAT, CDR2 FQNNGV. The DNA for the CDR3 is TGTGCCAGCAGCTTAGGTCACGGGACGAACGGGCGGGAGACCCAGTACTTC. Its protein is CASSLGHGTNGRETQYF.

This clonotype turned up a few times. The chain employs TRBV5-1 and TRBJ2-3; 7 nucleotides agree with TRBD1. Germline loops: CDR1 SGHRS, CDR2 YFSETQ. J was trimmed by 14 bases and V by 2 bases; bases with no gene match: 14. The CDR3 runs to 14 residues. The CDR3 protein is CASSLGQGVGLRYF. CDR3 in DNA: TGCGCCAGCAGCTTAGGGCAGGGGGTAGGTCTTCGGTATTTT.

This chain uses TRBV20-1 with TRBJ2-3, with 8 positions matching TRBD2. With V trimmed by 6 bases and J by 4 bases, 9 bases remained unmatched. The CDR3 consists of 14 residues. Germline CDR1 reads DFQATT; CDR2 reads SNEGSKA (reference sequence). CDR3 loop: CSAPGGGRADTQYF. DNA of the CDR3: TGCAGTGCCCCAGGCGGGGGGCGGGCAGATACGCAGTATTTT.

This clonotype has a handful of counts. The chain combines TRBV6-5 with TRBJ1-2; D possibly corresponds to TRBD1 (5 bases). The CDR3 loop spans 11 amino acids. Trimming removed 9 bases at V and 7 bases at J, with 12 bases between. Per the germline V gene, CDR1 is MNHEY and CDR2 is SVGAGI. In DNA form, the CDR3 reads TGTGCCAGATGGGGGGAGGGTGGCTACACCTTC. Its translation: CARWGEGGYTF.

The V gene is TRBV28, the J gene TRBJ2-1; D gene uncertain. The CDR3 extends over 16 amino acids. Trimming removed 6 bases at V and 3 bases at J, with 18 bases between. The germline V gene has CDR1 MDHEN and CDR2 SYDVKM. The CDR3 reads CASSRPRALHYNEQFF. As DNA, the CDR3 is TGTGCCAGCAGCCGGCCACGGGCCCTTCACTACAATGAGCAGTTCTTC.

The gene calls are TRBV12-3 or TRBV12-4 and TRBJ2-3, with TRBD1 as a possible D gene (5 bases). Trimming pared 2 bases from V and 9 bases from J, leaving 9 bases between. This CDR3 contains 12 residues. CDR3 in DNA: TGTGCCAGCAGTTTATTGGGGCGGACGCAGTATTTT. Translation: CASSLLGRTQYF.

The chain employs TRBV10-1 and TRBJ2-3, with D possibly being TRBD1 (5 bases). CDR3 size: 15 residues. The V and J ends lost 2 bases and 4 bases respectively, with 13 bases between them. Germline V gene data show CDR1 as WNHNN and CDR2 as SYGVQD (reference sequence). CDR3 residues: CASSERPRGADTQYF. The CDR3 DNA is TGCGCCAGCAGTGAGCGGCCTAGGGGCGCAGATACGCAGTATTTT.

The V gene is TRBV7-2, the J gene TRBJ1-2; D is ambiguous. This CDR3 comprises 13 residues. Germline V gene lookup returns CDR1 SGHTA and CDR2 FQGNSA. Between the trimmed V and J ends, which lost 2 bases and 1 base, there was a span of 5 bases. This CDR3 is CASSLQRNYGYTF. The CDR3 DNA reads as TGTGCCAGCAGCTTACAGCGTAACTATGGCTACACCTTC. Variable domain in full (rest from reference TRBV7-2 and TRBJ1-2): GAGVSQSPSNKVTEKGKDVELRCDPISGHTALYWYRQSLGQGLEFLIYFQGNSAPDKSGLPSDRFSAERTGGSVSTLTIQRTQQEDSAVYLCASSLQRNYGYTFGSGTRLTVV.

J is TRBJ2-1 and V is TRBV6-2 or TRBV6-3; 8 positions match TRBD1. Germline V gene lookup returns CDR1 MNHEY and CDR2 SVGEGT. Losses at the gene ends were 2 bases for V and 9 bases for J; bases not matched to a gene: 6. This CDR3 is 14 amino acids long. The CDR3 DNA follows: TGTGCCAGCAGTTACCGGACAGGGAAGGCTGAGCAGTTCTTC. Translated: CASSYRTGKAEQFF.

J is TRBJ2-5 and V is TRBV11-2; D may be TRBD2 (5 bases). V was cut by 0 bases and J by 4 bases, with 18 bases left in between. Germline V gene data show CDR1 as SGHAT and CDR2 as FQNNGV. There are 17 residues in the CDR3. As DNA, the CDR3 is TGTGCCAGCAGCTTAGACCGATACAGTCCCGGAGGAGAGACCCAGTACTTC. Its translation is CASSLDRYSPGGETQYF.